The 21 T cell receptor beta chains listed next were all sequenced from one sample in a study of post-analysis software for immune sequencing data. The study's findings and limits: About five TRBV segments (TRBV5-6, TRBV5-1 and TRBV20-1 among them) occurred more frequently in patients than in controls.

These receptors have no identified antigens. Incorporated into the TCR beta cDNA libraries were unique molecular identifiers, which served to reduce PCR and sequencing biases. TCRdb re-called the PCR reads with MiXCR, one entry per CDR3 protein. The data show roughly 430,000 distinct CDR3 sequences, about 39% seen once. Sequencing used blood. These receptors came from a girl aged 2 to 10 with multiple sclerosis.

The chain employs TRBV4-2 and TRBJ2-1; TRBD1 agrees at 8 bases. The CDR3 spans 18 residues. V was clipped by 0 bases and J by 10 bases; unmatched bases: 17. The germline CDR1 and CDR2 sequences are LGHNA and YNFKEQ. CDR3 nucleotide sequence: TGTGCCAGCAGCCAAGATGCCCCTCGGACAGGGACAGTTTACGAGCAGTTCTTC. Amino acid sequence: CASSQDAPRTGTVYEQFF.

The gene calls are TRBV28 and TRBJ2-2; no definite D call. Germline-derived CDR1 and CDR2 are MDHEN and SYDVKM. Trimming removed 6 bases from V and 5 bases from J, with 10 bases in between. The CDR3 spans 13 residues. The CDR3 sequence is CASRRGRTGELFF. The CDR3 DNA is TGTGCCAGCAGGCGCGGACGGACCGGGGAGCTGTTTTTT.

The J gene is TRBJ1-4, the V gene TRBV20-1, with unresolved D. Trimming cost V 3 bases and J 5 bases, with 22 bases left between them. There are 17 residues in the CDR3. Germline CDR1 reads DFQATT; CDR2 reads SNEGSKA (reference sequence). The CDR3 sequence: CSARGSLPILANEKLFF. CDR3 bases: TGCAGTGCTAGGGGCAGCCTCCCAATCCTCGCGAATGAAAAACTGTTTTTT.

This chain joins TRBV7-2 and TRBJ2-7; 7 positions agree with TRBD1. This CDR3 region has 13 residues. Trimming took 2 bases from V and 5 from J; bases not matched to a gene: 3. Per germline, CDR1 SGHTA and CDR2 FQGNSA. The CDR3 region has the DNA TGTGCCAGCAGCTTACTAGGGGGCCACGAGCAGTACTTC. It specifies CASSLLGGHEQYF.

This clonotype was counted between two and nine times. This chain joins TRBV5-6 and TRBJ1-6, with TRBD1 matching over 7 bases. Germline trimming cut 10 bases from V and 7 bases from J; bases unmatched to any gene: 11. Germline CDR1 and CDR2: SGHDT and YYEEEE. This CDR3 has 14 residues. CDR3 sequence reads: CASPAGRGNSPLHF. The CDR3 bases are TGTGCCTCACCCGCGGGCAGGGGGAATTCACCCCTCCACTTT.

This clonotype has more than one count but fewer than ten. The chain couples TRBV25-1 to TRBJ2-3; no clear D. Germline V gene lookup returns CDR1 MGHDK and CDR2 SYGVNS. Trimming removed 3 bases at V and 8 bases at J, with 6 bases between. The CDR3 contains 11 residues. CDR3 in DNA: TGTGCCAGCAGTGATTTCCGTACGCAGTATTTT. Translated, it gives CASSDFRTQYF. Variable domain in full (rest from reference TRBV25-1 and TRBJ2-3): EADIYQTPRYLVIGTGKKITLECSQTMGHDKMYWYQQDPGMELHLIHYSYGVNSTEKGDLSSESTVSRIRTEHFPLTLESARPSHTSQYLCASSDFRTQYFGPGTRLTVL.

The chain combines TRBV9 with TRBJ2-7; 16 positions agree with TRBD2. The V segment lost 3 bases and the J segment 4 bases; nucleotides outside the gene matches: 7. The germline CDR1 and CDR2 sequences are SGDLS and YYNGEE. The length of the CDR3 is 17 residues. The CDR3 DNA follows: TGTGCCAGCAGCGCCGGGACTAGCGGGAGGGCCCTTTACGAGCAGTACTTC. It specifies CASSAGTSGRALYEQYF.

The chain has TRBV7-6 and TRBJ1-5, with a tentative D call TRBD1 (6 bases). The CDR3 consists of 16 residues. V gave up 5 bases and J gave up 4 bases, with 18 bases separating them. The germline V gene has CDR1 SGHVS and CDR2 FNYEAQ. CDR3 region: CASSLSGGTLNQPQHF. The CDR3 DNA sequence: TGTGCCAGCAGCCTTAGTGGCGGGACATTAAATCAGCCCCAGCATTTT.

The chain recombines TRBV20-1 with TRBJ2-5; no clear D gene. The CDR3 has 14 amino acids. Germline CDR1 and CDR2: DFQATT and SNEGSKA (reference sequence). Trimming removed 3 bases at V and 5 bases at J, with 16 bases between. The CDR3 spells CSARGSARMETQYF. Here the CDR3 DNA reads TGCAGTGCTAGGGGGTCGGCTCGTATGGAGACCCAGTACTTC.

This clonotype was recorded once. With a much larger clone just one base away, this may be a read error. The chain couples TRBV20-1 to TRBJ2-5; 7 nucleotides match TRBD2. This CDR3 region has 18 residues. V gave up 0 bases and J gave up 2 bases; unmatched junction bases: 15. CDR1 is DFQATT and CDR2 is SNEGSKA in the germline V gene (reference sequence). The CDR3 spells CSARDAETSYILQETQYF. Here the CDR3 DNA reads TGCAGTGCTAGAGATGCGGAGACTAGCTATATATTACAAGAGACCCAGTACTTC.

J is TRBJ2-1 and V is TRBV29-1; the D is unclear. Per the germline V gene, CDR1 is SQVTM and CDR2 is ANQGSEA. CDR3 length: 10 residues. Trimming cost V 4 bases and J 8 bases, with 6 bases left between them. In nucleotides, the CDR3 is TGCAGCGTTGTGGTGGATGAGCAGTTCTTC. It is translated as CSVVVDEQFF.

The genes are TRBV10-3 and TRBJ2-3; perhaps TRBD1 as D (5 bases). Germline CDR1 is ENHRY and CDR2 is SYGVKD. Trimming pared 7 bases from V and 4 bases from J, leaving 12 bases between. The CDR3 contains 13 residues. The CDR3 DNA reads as TGTGCCATCATGGAGCTAGGGGCAGATACGCAGTATTTT. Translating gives CAIMELGADTQYF.

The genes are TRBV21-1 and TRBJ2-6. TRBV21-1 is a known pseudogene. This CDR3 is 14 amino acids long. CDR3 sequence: CASRGGSEANVLTF. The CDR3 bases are TGTGCCAGCCGCGGGGGCTCTGAGGCCAACGTCCTGACTTTC.

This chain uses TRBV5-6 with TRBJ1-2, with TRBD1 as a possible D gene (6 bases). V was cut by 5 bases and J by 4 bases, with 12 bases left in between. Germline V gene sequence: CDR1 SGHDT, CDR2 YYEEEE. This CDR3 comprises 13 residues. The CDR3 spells CASSGGSGYGYTF. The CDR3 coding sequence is TGTGCCAGCAGTGGGGGCTCGGGCTATGGCTACACCTTC. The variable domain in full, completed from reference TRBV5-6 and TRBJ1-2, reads DAGVTQSPTHLIKTRGQQVTLRCSPKSGHDTVSWYQQALGQGPQFIFQYYEEEERQRGNFPDRFSGHQFPNYSSELNVNALLLGDSALYLCASSGGSGYGYTFGSGTRLTVV.

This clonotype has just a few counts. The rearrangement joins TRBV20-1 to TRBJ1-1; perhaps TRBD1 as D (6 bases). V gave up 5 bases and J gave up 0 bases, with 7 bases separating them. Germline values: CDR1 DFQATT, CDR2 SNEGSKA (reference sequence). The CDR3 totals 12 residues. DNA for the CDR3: TGCAGTGCTCGGGACATGAACACTGAAGCTTTCTTT. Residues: CSARDMNTEAFF.

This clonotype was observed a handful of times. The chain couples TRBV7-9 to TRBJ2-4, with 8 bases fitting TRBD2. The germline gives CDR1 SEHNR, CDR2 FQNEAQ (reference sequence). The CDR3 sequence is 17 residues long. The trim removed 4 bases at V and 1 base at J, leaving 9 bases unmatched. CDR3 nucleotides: TGTGCCAGCAGCTCCCCGGGGGGGACGTGGGCCAAAAACATTCAGTACTTC. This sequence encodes CASSSPGGTWAKNIQYF.

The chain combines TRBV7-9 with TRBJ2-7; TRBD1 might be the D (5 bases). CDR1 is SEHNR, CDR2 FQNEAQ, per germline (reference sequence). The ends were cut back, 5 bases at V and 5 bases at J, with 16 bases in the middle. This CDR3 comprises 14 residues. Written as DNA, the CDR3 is TGTGCCAGCAGCCTACAGAATATCAGGGACGAGCAGTACTTC. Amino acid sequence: CASSLQNIRDEQYF.

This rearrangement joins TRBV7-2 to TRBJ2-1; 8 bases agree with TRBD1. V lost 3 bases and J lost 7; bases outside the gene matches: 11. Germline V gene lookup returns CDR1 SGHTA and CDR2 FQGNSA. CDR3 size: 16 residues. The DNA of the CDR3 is TGTGCCAGCAGCTTGGTGTCAACGACAGGGGAGAATGAGCAGTTCTTC. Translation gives CASSLVSTTGENEQFF.

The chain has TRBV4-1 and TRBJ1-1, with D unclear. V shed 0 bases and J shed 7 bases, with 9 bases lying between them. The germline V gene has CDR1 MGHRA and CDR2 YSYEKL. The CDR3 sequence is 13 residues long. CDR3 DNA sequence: TGCGCCAGCAGCCAAGATGGTAAGAGTGAAGCTTTCTTT. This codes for CASSQDGKSEAFF.

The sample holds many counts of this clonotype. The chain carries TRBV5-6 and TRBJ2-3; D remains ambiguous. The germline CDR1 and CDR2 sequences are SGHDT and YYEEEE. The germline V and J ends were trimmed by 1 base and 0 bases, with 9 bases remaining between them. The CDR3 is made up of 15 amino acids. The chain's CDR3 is CASSLLAGSTDTQYF. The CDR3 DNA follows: TGTGCCAGCAGCTTGTTGGCCGGCAGCACAGATACGCAGTATTTT.

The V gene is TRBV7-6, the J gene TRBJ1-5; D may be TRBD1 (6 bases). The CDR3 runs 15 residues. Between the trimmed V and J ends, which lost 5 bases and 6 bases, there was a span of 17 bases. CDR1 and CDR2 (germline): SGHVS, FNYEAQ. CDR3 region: CASSVEQGFAQPQHF. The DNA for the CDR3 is TGTGCCAGCAGCGTAGAACAGGGCTTCGCTCAGCCCCAGCATTTT.